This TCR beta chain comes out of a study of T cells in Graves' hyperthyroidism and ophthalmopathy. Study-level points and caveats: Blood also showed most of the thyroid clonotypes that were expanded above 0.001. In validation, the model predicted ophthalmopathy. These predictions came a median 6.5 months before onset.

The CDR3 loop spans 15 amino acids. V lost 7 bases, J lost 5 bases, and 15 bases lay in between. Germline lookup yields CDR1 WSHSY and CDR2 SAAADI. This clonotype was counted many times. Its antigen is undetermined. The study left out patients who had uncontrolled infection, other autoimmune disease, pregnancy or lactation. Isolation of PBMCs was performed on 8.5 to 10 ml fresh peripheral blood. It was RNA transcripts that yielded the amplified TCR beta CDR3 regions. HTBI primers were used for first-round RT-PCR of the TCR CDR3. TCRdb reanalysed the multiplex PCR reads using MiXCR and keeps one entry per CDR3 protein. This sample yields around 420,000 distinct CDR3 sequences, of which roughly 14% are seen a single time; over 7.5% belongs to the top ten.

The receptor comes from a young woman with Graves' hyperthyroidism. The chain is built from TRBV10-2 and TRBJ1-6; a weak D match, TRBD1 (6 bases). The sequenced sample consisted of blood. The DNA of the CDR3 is TGCGCCAGCACAGACAGGCCCCTCGATAATTCACCCCTCCACTTT. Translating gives CASTDRPLDNSPLHF.